The present entry profiles one TCR beta chain with its context. These data belong to a study of T-cell reconstitution after alpha-beta-depleted transplantation in children. Using unique molecular identifiers, the investigators prepared the TCRbeta library. Using its own MiXCR run on the PCR reads, TCRdb lists one record per CDR3 protein. The sample gives 500,000 or so distinct CDR3 sequences, approximately 29% of which show up once; around 2.4% is in the top ten. V was cut by 0 bases and J by 3 bases, with 12 bases left in between. The CDR3 contains 16 residues. The germline gives CDR1 MRHNA, CDR2 SNTAGT.

Sample: PBMCs from the stem cell graft donor, taken from the stem cell graft. This chain connects TRBV6-4 to TRBJ2-1, with D perhaps matching TRBD2 (5 bases). This sequence was found in a human donor who donated a stem cell graft to a child with aplastic anemia. CDR3 region: CASSDSASSNYNEQFF. Here the CDR3 DNA reads TGTGCCAGCAGTGACTCTGCTAGCTCCAACTACAATGAGCAGTTCTTC.